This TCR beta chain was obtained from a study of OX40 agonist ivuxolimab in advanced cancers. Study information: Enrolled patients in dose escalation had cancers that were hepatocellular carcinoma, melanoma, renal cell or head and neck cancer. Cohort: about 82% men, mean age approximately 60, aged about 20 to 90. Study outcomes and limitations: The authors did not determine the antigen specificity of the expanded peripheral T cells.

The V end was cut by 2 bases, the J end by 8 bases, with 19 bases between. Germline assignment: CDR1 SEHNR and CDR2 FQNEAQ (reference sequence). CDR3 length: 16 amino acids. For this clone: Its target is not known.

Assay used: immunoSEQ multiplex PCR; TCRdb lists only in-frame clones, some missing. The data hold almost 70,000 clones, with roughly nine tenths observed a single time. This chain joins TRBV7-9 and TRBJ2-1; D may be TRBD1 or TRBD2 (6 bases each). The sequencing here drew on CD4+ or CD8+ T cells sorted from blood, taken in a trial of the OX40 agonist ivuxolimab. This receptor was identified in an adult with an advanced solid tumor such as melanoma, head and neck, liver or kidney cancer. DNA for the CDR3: TGTGCCAGCAGCTTACAATCCAGGGGAGGACGCGATGAGCAGTTCTTC. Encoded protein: CASSLQSRGGRDEQFF.